These T cell receptor beta chains were read from a single sample in a study of T cell responses to AZD1222 COVID-19 vaccine. The method was immunoSEQ multiplex PCR; TCRdb's version includes in-frame clones alone and lacks a portion of them. The table lists 35,000 to 55,000 clones, about four fifths of them singletons. The specimen comprised peripheral blood, sampled 28 days after the second dose of the MenACWY control vaccine. These receptors were collected from an adult who received the MenACWY meningococcal vaccine as a control. CDR3s include the opening cysteine and the closing phenylalanine or tryptophan. The order of the fields is D gene, V gene, J gene, clone size, CDR3 length, CDR3 DNA, CDR3 protein. The D gene is left open where the match is weak. Where a row states a size, it is once, few, many or the class of an expanded clone; other rows omit it.

D: TRBD1
V: TRBV2
J: TRBJ2-3
size: NA
length: 13
DNA: TGTGCCAGCGGGACAGGGGGCACAGATACGCAGTATTTT
CDR3: CASGTGGTDTQYF

D: NA
V: TRBV19
J: TRBJ1-5
size: NA
length: 13
DNA: TGTGCCAGTAGTATTGGAGAGGGTCAGCCCCAGCATTTT
CDR3: CASSIGEGQPQHF

D: TRBD2
V: TRBV18
J: TRBJ2-3
size: NA
length: 18
DNA: TGTGCCAGCTCGGGGGCCAGCGGGGGCCAAGGTTGGACAGATACGCAGTATTTT
CDR3: CASSGASGGQGWTDTQYF

D: TRBD2
V: TRBV13
J: TRBJ2-2
size: once
length: 18
DNA: TGTGCCAGCAGCTCCTCGCGTATGAGCGGGAGGAGCACCGGGGAGCTGTTTTTT
CDR3: CASSSSRMSGRSTGELFF

D: NA
V: TRBV28
J: TRBJ1-5
size: medium-sized
length: 14
DNA: TGTGCCAGCAGCTTAGGAGGGGAATATCAGCCCCAGCATTTT
CDR3: CASSLGGEYQPQHF

D: TRBD2
V: TRBV9
J: TRBJ2-5
size: once
length: 17
DNA: TGTGCCAGCAGCGCGACCGGGACTAGCGGGGGGGGAGAGACCCAGTACTTC
CDR3: CASSATGTSGGGETQYF

D: TRBD1
V: TRBV18
J: TRBJ1-4
size: few
length: 16
DNA: TGTGCCAGCTCACCTGATTGGGAAAGGGGGCGGTCCGGACTGTTTTTT
CDR3: CASSPDWERGRSGLFF

D: NA
V: TRBV3-1/TRBV3-2
J: TRBJ1-3
size: NA
length: 17
DNA: TGTGCCAGCAGCCAAGAGGGTGGAAGGCAGCATGGAAACACCATATATTTT
CDR3: CASSQEGGRQHGNTIYF

D: TRBD1
V: TRBV5-1
J: TRBJ2-5
size: NA
length: 15
DNA: TGCGCCAGCAGAACCAGGACAGGGGGCCAAGAGACCCAGTACTTC
CDR3: CASRTRTGGQETQYF

D: TRBD2
V: TRBV6-2/TRBV6-3
J: TRBJ2-5
size: NA
length: 18
DNA: TGTGCCAGCAGTTACTCAGCTGGGGTAACTAGCGCTCAAGAGACCCAGTACTTC
CDR3: CASSYSAGVTSAQETQYF

D: NA
V: TRBV30
J: TRBJ1-6
size: NA
length: 13
DNA: TGTGCCTGGAGTCGGCAGACAAATTCACCCCTCCACTTT
CDR3: CAWSRQTNSPLHF

D: NA
V: TRBV2
J: TRBJ2-1
size: NA
length: 15
DNA: TGTGCCAGCAGTGAAAGCGGTCTAACCTACAATGAGCAGTTCTTC
CDR3: CASSESGLTYNEQFF

D: NA
V: TRBV10-1
J: TRBJ1-5
size: few
length: 13
DNA: TGCGCCAGCAGTGAGACGTGGGATCAGCCCCAGCATTTT
CDR3: CASSETWDQPQHF